This T cell receptor (beta chain) was documented in a study of cytomegalovirus exposure and HLA in healthy donors. 13 Jbeta primers and 60 Vbeta primers were used for the PCR. Original processing methods: The authors later counted 70 million to 80 million unique TCR beta chains, some 12 million of them shared. Repertoires were generated with immunoSEQ multiplex PCR, while TCRdb's copy carries only in-frame clones and drops some. V, J and clone size are those of that table, while D and trimming were read from the DNA. There are fewer than 200,000 clones in the sample; approximately 82% occur only once, and 1.7% lies in the top ten. With regard to this clone: No antigen is known for it.

Study-wide results and limits: Later, TCR association rates were found to vary by HLA locus, highest for DRB1 and lowest for HLA-C.

With 4 bases removed from V and 2 bases from J, the gap between germline ends came to 14 bases. The CDR3 runs 15 residues. CDR1 MNHNY and CDR2 SVGAGI come from the germline V gene (reference sequence). The chain uses TRBV6-6 and TRBJ2-5; D is unclear. The sequence was collected from a woman between 18 and 30 years old in good health and CMV-seronegative. The specimen was PBMCs. Here the CDR3 reads CASSSELTTQETQYF. The CDR3 coding sequence is TGTGCCAGCAGTTCCGAATTGACGACTCAAGAGACCCAGTACTTC.